Listed below are T cell receptor beta chains from one sample, sequenced in a study of cytomegalovirus exposure and HLA in healthy donors. This table comes from immunoSEQ multiplex PCR, and its TCRdb copy is limited to in-frame clones, with some not included. The sample lists about 150,000 clones; about 68% were seen once. The sequencing sample was made of PBMCs. The receptors here all came from a man between 25 and 39 years old in good health and CMV-seronegative. The CDR3 runs from the conserved cysteine through the conserved F or W. Fields, in order: V gene, J gene, D gene, clone size, CDR3 protein, CDR3 DNA. A D gene is named only where the DNA matches it firmly. The size of a clone is reported for some rows only, either as once, few or many, or as a class for expanded clones.

TRBV4-2	TRBJ1-1	TRBD1	-	CASSQDSGRGVVNTEAFF	TGTGCCAGCAGCCAAGATTCCGGCAGGGGGGTTGTGAACACTGAAGCTTTCTTT
TRBV7-9	TRBJ2-5	-	few	CASSSLGGAQETQYF	TGTGCCAGCAGCTCCCTAGGAGGGGCCCAAGAGACCCAGTACTTC
TRBV9	TRBJ2-1	TRBD2	-	CASSAGSGGPSYNEQFF	TGTGCCAGCAGCGCAGGTAGCGGGGGACCCTCCTACAATGAGCAGTTCTTC
TRBV19	TRBJ1-1	-	-	CASSISLNTEAFF	TGTGCCAGTAGTATTAGCTTAAACACTGAAGCTTTCTTT
TRBV7-9	TRBJ2-7	TRBD1	-	CASSRSQGAIDPYEQYF	TGTGCCAGCAGCCGTTCACAGGGGGCGATTGATCCCTACGAGCAGTACTTC
TRBV7-2	TRBJ1-3	-	once	CASSLPRSGNTIYF	TGTGCCAGCAGCTTACCACGGTCCGGAAACACCATATATTTT
TRBV5-1	TRBJ1-5	-	-	CASSYRIHSNQPQNF	TGCGCCAGCAGCTACCGGATACATAGCAATCAGCCCCAGAATTTT
TRBV7-9	TRBJ2-7	-	few	CSSSLAQGHEQYF	TGTTCCAGCAGCTTAGCACAGGGCCACGAGCAGTACTTC
TRBV5-1	TRBJ1-2	TRBD1	-	CASSRDRNYGYTF	TGCGCCAGCAGTAGGGACAGAAACTATGGCTACACCTTC
TRBV6-5	TRBJ1-1	-	-	CASRTSDTKGTEAFF	TGTGCCAGCAGAACCTCGGACACCAAGGGAACTGAAGCTTTCTTT